This T cell receptor (beta chain) was sequenced in a study of CD8 T cells in ankylosing spondylitis. The CDR3 totals 12 residues. Germline CDR1 reads SGHTA; CDR2 reads FQGNSA. V was trimmed by 5 bases and J by 6 bases, leaving 5 bases between them. This clonotype has ten or more counts. One entry per CDR3 protein, called by TCRdb with MiXCR from the 5' RACE reads. The repertoire holds about 340,000 distinct CDR3 sequences, with around 15% as singletons. The sample was blood, either unsorted or a sorted T cell fraction (not recorded which). The TCR originated in a male donor with ankylosing spondylitis or in good health (not recorded which). This sequence joins TRBV7-2 and TRBJ1-6; D call uncertain. CDR3 DNA sequence: TGTGCCAGCAGCCGCCTTAATTCACCCCTCCACTTT. Translating gives CASSRLNSPLHF.